This T cell receptor (beta chain) is drawn from a study of cytomegalovirus exposure and HLA in healthy donors. Overall study results and limits: Later analysis identified 17,000 or so TCR beta sequences associated with HLA alleles, using a false discovery rate threshold of 0.05.

60 Vbeta and 13 Jbeta primers were used in PCR. Profiling relied on immunoSEQ multiplex PCR, and the TCRdb table lists in-frame clones only, not all of them. Of 150,000 to 200,000 clones listed, more than 70% are singletons. The sample holds a few counts of this clone. Its target is unknown. These donors counted as nominally healthy when sampled, but unrecorded immune exposures were likely. Germline CDR1 SGHTA, CDR2 FQGNSA. This CDR3 has 11 amino acids. Sequencing input: PBMCs. The chain couples TRBV7-2 to TRBJ2-5, with D unclear. The DNA end lines up better with TRBJ2-7; the J call may be wrong. This TCR was sampled from a boy younger than 18 in good health and CMV-seronegative. CDR3 loop: CASSSTYEQYF. The CDR3 coding sequence is TGTGCCAGCAGCTCCACCTACGAGCAGTACTTC.